Below, 7 T cell receptor beta chains from the same sample are listed, as sequenced in a study of OX40 agonist ivuxolimab in advanced cancers. Library prep was done by the immunoSEQ multiplex PCR assay. In its TCRdb copy, this immuneACCESS table keeps in-frame sequences only and misses some clones. Where compared with another copy, unresolved V genes explain less than half of these, and the others have no known cause. The sample table lists 45,000 to 65,000 clones, about 90% of them with a count of one. The biggest ten clones account for 5.5% to 7% of the sample. The sample was CD4+ or CD8+ T cells sorted from blood, taken in a trial of the OX40 agonist ivuxolimab. These TCRs come from an adult with an advanced solid tumor such as melanoma, head and neck, liver or kidney cancer.

CDR3 sequence reads: CASSLGQANYGYTF. The DNA for the CDR3 is TGCGCCAGCAGCCTGGGACAGGCTAACTATGGCTACACCTTC. This chain links TRBV5-1 with TRBJ1-2; 8 nucleotides match TRBD1. V lost 4 bases, J lost 0 bases, and 2 bases stayed unmatched. Germline CDR1 SGHRS, CDR2 YFSETQ. The CDR3 sequence is 14 residues long.

The chain uses TRBV7-6 and TRBJ2-2; D is unclear. The CDR3 is 12 residues long. Germline values: CDR1 SGHVS, CDR2 FNYEAQ. Trimming pared 0 bases from V and 8 bases from J, leaving 4 bases between. DNA for the CDR3: TGTGCCAGCAGCTTAGCCTCGGGGGAGCTGTTTTTT. Amino acids: CASSLASGELFF.

A remark on this clone: The sample carries other DNA sequences with the same CDR3. The J gene is TRBJ2-7, the V gene TRBV6-5; 8 bases agree with TRBD1. The CDR3 totals 13 residues. J was trimmed by 1 base and V by 6 bases; bases with no gene match: 2. Germline V gene lookup returns CDR1 MNHEY and CDR2 SVGAGI. CDR3 protein: CASSRTGSYEQYF. CDR3 nucleotide sequence: TGTGCCAGCAGCCGGACAGGGTCCTACGAGCAGTACTTC.

The genes are TRBV18 and TRBJ1-2; TRBD1 agrees at 7 bases. V trimming: 3 bases; J trimming: 8 bases; junction bases outside the gene matches: 9. Germline lookup yields CDR1 KGHSH and CDR2 LQKENI. This CDR3 is built from 14 residues. CDR3 in DNA: TGTGCCAGCTCACCTCCACAGGGGTCTGAAGGCTACACCTTC. Encoded protein: CASSPPQGSEGYTF.

V usage is TRBV5-6 and J usage is TRBJ2-1; the match to TRBD1 covers 8 bases. CDR1 is SGHDT, CDR2 YYEEEE, per germline. V lost 9 bases and J lost 5; bases outside the gene matches: 7. The CDR3 spans 13 residues. The CDR3 sequence is CATADRGDNEQFF. The DNA for the CDR3 is TGTGCCACCGCCGACAGGGGTGACAATGAGCAGTTCTTC.

The chain links TRBV6-5 to TRBJ2-3; TRBD2 agrees at 9 bases. Germline V gives CDR1 MNHEY, CDR2 SVGAGI. Trimming removed 4 bases from V and 4 bases from J; junction bases left unmatched: 6. The CDR3 is 15 amino acids. The CDR3 DNA follows: TGTGCCAGCAGTTGGGATAGCGGGGGACCAGATACGCAGTATTTT. It yields the protein CASSWDSGGPDTQYF.

This chain's CDR3 is CASSVGSSSYEQYF. DNA for the CDR3: TGTGCCAGCAGCGTCGGCAGCAGCTCCTACGAGCAGTACTTC. The chain couples TRBV9 to TRBJ2-7; D gene unclear. Germline loops: CDR1 SGDLS, CDR2 YYNGEE. The CDR3 spans 14 residues. V lost 2 bases and J 0 bases, leaving 9 bases between the germline ends.